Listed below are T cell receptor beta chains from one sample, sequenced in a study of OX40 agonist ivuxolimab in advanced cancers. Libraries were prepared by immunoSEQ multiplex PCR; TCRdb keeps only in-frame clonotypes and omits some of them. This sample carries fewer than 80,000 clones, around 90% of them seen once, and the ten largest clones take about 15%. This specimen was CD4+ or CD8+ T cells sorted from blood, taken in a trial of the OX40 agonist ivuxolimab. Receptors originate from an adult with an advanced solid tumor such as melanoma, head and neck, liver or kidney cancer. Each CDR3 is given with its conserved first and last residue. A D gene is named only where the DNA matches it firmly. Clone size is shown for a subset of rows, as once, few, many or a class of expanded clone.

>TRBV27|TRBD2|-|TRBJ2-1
TGTGCCAGCATACTAGCGGGAGACGACAATGAGCAGTTCTTC
CASILAGDDNEQFF
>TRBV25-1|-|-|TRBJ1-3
TGTGCCAGCAGTGAGTTGGGAATAACCATATATTTT
CASSELGITIYF
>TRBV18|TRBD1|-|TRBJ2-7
TGTGCCAGCGGGACGGGACAGGGGGTCTACGAGCAGTACTTC
CASGTGQGVYEQYF
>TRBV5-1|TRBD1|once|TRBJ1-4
TGCGCCAGCAGCTTGGGGGACAGGGGCAGGACGACCACTGAAAAACTGTTTTTT
CASSLGDRGRTTTEKLFF
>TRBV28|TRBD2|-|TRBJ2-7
TGTGCCAGCAGGCTACCGGGACTAGCGGGAGGGCCCTACGAGCAGTACTTC
CASRLPGLAGGPYEQYF
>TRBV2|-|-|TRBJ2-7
TGTGCCAGCAGTGAAGGGCAGGGGTACGACGAGCAGTACTTC
CASSEGQGYDEQYF
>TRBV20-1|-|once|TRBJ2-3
TGCAGTGCAAACTATGGAGATACGCAGTATTTT
CSANYGDTQYF
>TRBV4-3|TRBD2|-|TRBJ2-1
TGCGCCAGCAGCCAAGCACTAGCGGGAGGGAATGAGCAGTTCTTC
CASSQALAGGNEQFF
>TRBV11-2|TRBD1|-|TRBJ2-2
TGTGCCAGCAGCTTAGACTTGGGGGACAGGGCTACCGGGGAGCTGTTTTTT
CASSLDLGDRATGELFF
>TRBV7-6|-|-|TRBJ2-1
TGTGCCAGCAGCTTAGTTTCCGGGGGAGGTTACAATGAGCAGTTCTTC
CASSLVSGGGYNEQFF
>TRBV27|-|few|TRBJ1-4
TGTGCCAGCAGTTTTGGGGGGCCGGGTGAAAAACTGTTTTTT
CASSFGGPGEKLFF
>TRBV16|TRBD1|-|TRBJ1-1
TGTGCCAGCAGCCAATACCGGACAGGGGGCACTGAAGCTTTCTTT
CASSQYRTGGTEAFF
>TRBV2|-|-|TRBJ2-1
TGTGCCAGCAGTGAAACGGGTGGGCAGTACAATGAGCAGTTCTTC
CASSETGGQYNEQFF
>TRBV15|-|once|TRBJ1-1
TGTGCCACCAGCAGAGACAGGGGTATGAACACTGAAGCTTTCTTT
CATSRDRGMNTEAFF
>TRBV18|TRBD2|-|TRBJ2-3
TGTGCCAGCTCACCATCGGGACTAGCGGGAGGCACTAGCACAGATACGCAGTATTTT
CASSPSGLAGGTSTDTQYF
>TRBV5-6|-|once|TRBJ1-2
TGTGCCAGCAGCTTATCCGGGGTTGGGTATGGCTACACCTTC
CASSLSGVGYGYTF
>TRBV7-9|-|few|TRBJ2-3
TGTGCCAGCAGCTTAGGGGGTACCACAGATACGCAGTATTTT
CASSLGGTTDTQYF
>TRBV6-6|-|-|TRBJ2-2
TGTGCCAGCACCTGGACAAGAACCGGGGAGCTGTTTTTT
CASTWTRTGELFF
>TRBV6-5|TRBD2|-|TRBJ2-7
TGTGCCAGCAGGCAACTAGCGTGGGCTACCTACGAGCAGTACTTC
CASRQLAWATYEQYF
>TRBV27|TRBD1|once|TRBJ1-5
TGTGCCAGCAGTTTCAGGGGGGACCATCAGCCCCAGCATTTT
CASSFRGDHQPQHF
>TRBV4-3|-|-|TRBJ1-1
TGCGCCAGCAGCCCTCGATGGGGGGACACTGAAGCTTTCTTT
CASSPRWGDTEAFF
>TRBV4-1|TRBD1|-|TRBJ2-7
TGCGCCAGCAGCCAAGGACAGGGGGCAGGGTACGAGCAGTACTTC
CASSQGQGAGYEQYF
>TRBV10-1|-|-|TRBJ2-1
TGCGCCAGCAGTGATCACGCAGGTCCTAATGAGCAGTTCTTC
CASSDHAGPNEQFF
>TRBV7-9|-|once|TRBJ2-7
TGTGCCAGCAGCGATAGGGACATTGTCTCCTACGAGCAGTACTTC
CASSDRDIVSYEQYF
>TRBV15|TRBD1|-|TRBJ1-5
TGTGCCACCAGACCCCCAGGGGGCGATTGGGGCAATCAGCCCCAGCATTTT
CATRPPGGDWGNQPQHF
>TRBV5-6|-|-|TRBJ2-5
TGTGCCAGCAGCTATCAAGAGACCCAGTACTTC
CASSYQETQYF
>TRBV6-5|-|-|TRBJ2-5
TGTGCCAGCAGTTACTCGAAGAGATGGGAAGAGACCCAGTACTTC
CASSYSKRWEETQYF
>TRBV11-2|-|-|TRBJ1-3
TGTGCCAGCAGTTCGTTTGGTGGTCGCTCTGGAAACACCATATATTTT
CASSSFGGRSGNTIYF
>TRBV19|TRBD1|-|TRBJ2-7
TGTGCCAGTAGTTGGGACAGGGGAAGGGAGCAGTACTTC
CASSWDRGREQYF
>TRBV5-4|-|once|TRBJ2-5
TGTGCCAGCAGCTCGACCCTGGATGCCGAGACCCAGTACTTC
CASSSTLDAETQYF
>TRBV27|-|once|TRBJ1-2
TGTGCCAGCAAGGAGGGAGGGGGGGACTATGGCTACACCTTC
CASKEGGGDYGYTF
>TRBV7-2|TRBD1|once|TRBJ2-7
TGTGCCAGCAGCCCAATCGACAGGGGGCCCTCTTTTGAGGGCGAGCAGTACTTC
CASSPIDRGPSFEGEQYF
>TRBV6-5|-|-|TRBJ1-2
TGTGCCAGCAGACGTCGACTTGATCTGGGCTACACCTTC
CASRRRLDLGYTF
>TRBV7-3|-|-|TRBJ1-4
TGTGCCAGCAGCATAGGACCGGTTGGGGTGTTTTTT
CASSIGPVGVFF
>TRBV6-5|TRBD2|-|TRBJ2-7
TGTGCCAGCAGTTACCCGGGACTAGGGCTCGAGCAGTACTTC
CASSYPGLGLEQYF
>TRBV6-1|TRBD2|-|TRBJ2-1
TGTGCCAGCAGTGCGCCAGGACTAGATTACAATGAGCAGTTCTTC
CASSAPGLDYNEQFF
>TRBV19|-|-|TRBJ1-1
TGTGCCAGTAGCGGGAGGATAAACACTGAAGCTTTCTTT
CASSGRINTEAFF
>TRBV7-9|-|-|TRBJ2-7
TGTGCCAGCAGCTTCGGGTCTTCCTACGAGCAGTACTTC
CASSFGSSYEQYF
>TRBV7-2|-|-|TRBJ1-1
TGTGCCAGCAGCTTAGCGTCAGGGCACAACACTGAAGCTTTCTTT
CASSLASGHNTEAFF
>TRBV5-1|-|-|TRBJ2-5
TGCGCCAGCAGCCCAGGAGAGACCCAGTACTTC
CASSPGETQYF
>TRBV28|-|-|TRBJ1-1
TGTGCCAGCAGTTTATGGAACTTTAACACTGAAGCTTTCTTT
CASSLWNFNTEAFF
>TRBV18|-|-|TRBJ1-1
TGTGCCAGCTCACCCGGGGGGGAGGGCACTGAAGCTTTCTTT
CASSPGGEGTEAFF